These T cell receptor beta chains were read from a single sample in a study of cytomegalovirus exposure and HLA in healthy donors. The table came from immunoSEQ multiplex PCR; TCRdb's copy has only in-frame clones and leaves some out. The data hold 30,000 to 40,000 clones, with around three quarters observed a single time. Sequenced material: PBMCs. All receptors derive from a male donor in good health and CMV-seronegative. Both conserved end residues are part of each CDR3. Each record gives: clone size, D gene, V gene, J gene, CDR3 DNA, CDR3 protein. A D gene is named only where the DNA matches it firmly. Some rows mark clone size as missing; the rest say once, few, many or name a class of expanded clone.

NA	NA	TRBV7-9	TRBJ1-1	TGTGCCAGCAGCTTCGAAGGGGGTGAAGCTTTCTTT	CASSFEGGEAFF
NA	TRBD2	TRBV30	TRBJ2-3	TGTGCCTGGAGTAAACTGACTAGCCCGCTAGGAGATACGCAGTATTTT	CAWSKLTSPLGDTQYF
NA	NA	TRBV15	TRBJ2-7	TGTGCCACCAGCATACAGGGTTACGAGCAGTACTTC	CATSIQGYEQYF
NA	NA	TRBV9	TRBJ2-1	TGTGCCAGCAGCGTAACAGGGAGCTCCTACAATGAGCAGTTCTTC	CASSVTGSSYNEQFF
once	TRBD2	TRBV5-1	TRBJ2-1	TGCGCCAGCAGCTTACCACCGGGACTAGCACCCTCGGATGAGCAGTTCTTC	CASSLPPGLAPSDEQFF
NA	TRBD1	TRBV9	TRBJ1-1	TGTGCCAGCAGCCGGGGACAGTTGAACACTGAAGCTTTCTTT	CASSRGQLNTEAFF
NA	NA	TRBV25-1	TRBJ2-2	TGTGCCAGCAGCGAACCAGGGAAAGGGTCCGGGGAGCTGTTTTTT	CASSEPGKGSGELFF
NA	TRBD1	TRBV27	TRBJ2-1	TGTGCCAGCAGGGGACAGTACAATGAGCAGTTCTTC	CASRGQYNEQFF
NA	NA	TRBV14	TRBJ2-7	TGTGCCAGCAGCCAAGACCGCTACGAGCAGTACTTC	CASSQDRYEQYF
NA	TRBD1	TRBV19	TRBJ1-2	TGTGCCAGTAGTTCGGGACAGGGTAGAGGCTACACCTTC	CASSSGQGRGYTF
NA	NA	TRBV18	TRBJ1-6	TGTGCCAGCTCACCAGTCTTGGCCAGGGATGATTCACCCCTCCACTTT	CASSPVLARDDSPLHF
NA	NA	TRBV2	TRBJ1-2	TGTGCCAGCAGTGAATTCGAGGTTCTCTATGGCTACACCTTC	CASSEFEVLYGYTF
NA	TRBD1	TRBV30	TRBJ2-7	TGTGCCTGGAGTTCCGGGACAGGGTTCTACGAGCAGTACTTC	CAWSSGTGFYEQYF
NA	NA	TRBV7-8	TRBJ1-5	TGTGCCAGCAGCCCAGACACTGGGCCCCAGCCCCAGCATTTT	CASSPDTGPQPQHF
NA	TRBD1	TRBV5-6	TRBJ2-3	TGTGCCAGCAGCCACGGGACAGGGGCGGAAGATACGCAGTATTTT	CASSHGTGAEDTQYF
NA	NA	TRBV5-6	TRBJ1-5	TGTGCCAGCAGCCTCCCCGAGGGGCCCCAGCATTTT	CASSLPEGPQHF
NA	NA	TRBV15	TRBJ2-2	TGTGCCACCAGCAGACGGAGGGGGCCCACCGGGGAGCTGTTTTTT	CATSRRRGPTGELFF
NA	TRBD1	TRBV19	TRBJ2-7	TGTGCCAGTAAGAGGGACAGGGGACCCTACGAGCAGTACTTC	CASKRDRGPYEQYF
few	NA	TRBV2	TRBJ1-5	TGTGCCAGCAGCGACAGGCGTAACAATCAGCCCCAGCATTTT	CASSDRRNNQPQHF
NA	NA	TRBV5-1	TRBJ2-1	TGCGCCAGCAGCTTGGTGAGCCCTAATGAGCAGTTCTTC	CASSLVSPNEQFF
NA	NA	TRBV29-1	TRBJ2-2	TGCAGCGGTAGGGGTACCGGGGAGCTGTTTTTT	CSGRGTGELFF
few	TRBD1	TRBV5-4	TRBJ1-2	TGTGCCAGCAGCATCGGGACAGGGGGGCTCTATGGCTACACCTTC	CASSIGTGGLYGYTF
NA	TRBD1	TRBV5-6	TRBJ1-1	TGTGCCAGCAGTTTGACGCAGGGGGAAACTGAAGCTTTCTTT	CASSLTQGETEAFF
NA	TRBD1	TRBV7-3	TRBJ1-2	TGTGCCAGCGGAGCTGGGACAGGGGGGGCCTATGGCTACACCTTC	CASGAGTGGAYGYTF
NA	NA	TRBV30	TRBJ1-2	TGTGCCTGGAGTGTACTGGGCAGGGGCTATGGCTACACCTTC	CAWSVLGRGYGYTF
once	NA	TRBV27	TRBJ1-1	TGTGCCAGCAGTTTTTCGCACCTTGGGGGAGGCACTGAAGCTTTCTTT	CASSFSHLGGGTEAFF
NA	NA	TRBV28	TRBJ1-2	TGTGCCAGCAGGAACCGGGGTTCCTCTAACTATGGCTACACCTTC	CASRNRGSSNYGYTF
medium-sized	TRBD2	TRBV4-2	TRBJ2-1	TGTGCCAGCAGCCAAGATAGCGGGGGGGCCAATGAGCAGTTCTTC	CASSQDSGGANEQFF
NA	NA	TRBV27	TRBJ1-5	TGTGCCAGCAGTTTATCGGGAGGGGTTCCGGAACAGCCCCAGCATTTT	CASSLSGGVPEQPQHF
NA	NA	TRBV28	TRBJ1-5	TGTGCCAGTTGGGGCAGCCATAGCAATCAGCCCCAGCATTTT	CASWGSHSNQPQHF
NA	NA	TRBV19	TRBJ2-1	TGTGCCAGTAGCAACCCGAGTAGCTCCTACAATGAGCAGTTCTTC	CASSNPSSSYNEQFF
NA	TRBD1	TRBV19	TRBJ2-1	TGTGCCAGTAGACGACAGGGAGCGGTCAATGAGCAGTTCTTC	CASRRQGAVNEQFF
NA	NA	TRBV18	TRBJ1-1	TGTGCCAGCTCACCATTTCGGGATCTGGACACTGAAGCTTTCTTT	CASSPFRDLDTEAFF
NA	TRBD1	TRBV7-8	TRBJ1-1	TGTGCCAGCAGCTCCCGGGACAGGAACACTGAAGCTTTCTTT	CASSSRDRNTEAFF
few	TRBD1	TRBV30	TRBJ1-1	TGTGCCTCAAGGGACAGGGACCCACTGGGGGCTTTCTTT	CASRDRDPLGAFF
few	NA	TRBV7-9	TRBJ1-1	TGTGCCAGCAGCTTAGACCCTGGATTGGCGGGCACTGAAGCTTTCTTT	CASSLDPGLAGTEAFF
few	NA	TRBV14	TRBJ2-7	TGTGCCAGCAGCCGAATTGGACAGAGCTCCTACGAGCAGTACTTC	CASSRIGQSSYEQYF
NA	NA	TRBV19	TRBJ1-1	TGTGCCAGTAGTAGCCGGGGAGTCACTGAAGCTTTCTTT	CASSSRGVTEAFF
NA	NA	TRBV2	TRBJ1-5	TGTGCCAGCGGCCCGGGGAATTGGAATCAGCCCCAGCATTTT	CASGPGNWNQPQHF
NA	NA	TRBV30	TRBJ1-1	TGTGCCTGGAGTGTTGGGGCTAACACTGAAGCTTTCTTT	CAWSVGANTEAFF
once	NA	TRBV28	TRBJ1-2	TGTGCCAGCAGTCAAACACTAAACTATGGCTACACCTTC	CASSQTLNYGYTF
NA	NA	TRBV4-1	TRBJ1-1	TGCGCCAGCAGCCCTTGGGGGGGTCGGAACACTGAAGCTTTCTTT	CASSPWGGRNTEAFF
NA	NA	TRBV6-5	TRBJ1-2	TGTGCCAGCAGACGCGGGCGTTGGGACTATGGCTACACCTTC	CASRRGRWDYGYTF
NA	TRBD1	TRBV9	TRBJ1-2	TGTGCCAGCAGCATGGGACAGGGGTTCTTCAACTATGGCTACACCTTC	CASSMGQGFFNYGYTF
NA	NA	TRBV5-1	TRBJ2-2	TGCGCCAGCAGCTTGCTGGGGGGCACCGGGGAGCTGTTTTTT	CASSLLGGTGELFF
few	NA	TRBV5-6	TRBJ2-7	TGTGCCAGCAGCTTGGCCCTCAGGCCCCACGAGCAGTACTTC	CASSLALRPHEQYF
NA	NA	TRBV27	TRBJ1-6	TGTGCCAGCAGTTTCCGGTTCTATAATTCACCCCTCCACTTT	CASSFRFYNSPLHF
NA	NA	TRBV25-1	TRBJ2-2	TGTGCCAGCAGTAAAGCCGGGAACACCGGGGAGCTGTTTTTT	CASSKAGNTGELFF
NA	TRBD2	TRBV25-1	TRBJ2-3	TGTGCCAGCAGTGGGGCTAGCGGGGGCCATAGCACAGATACGCAGTATTTT	CASSGASGGHSTDTQYF
NA	NA	TRBV5-1	TRBJ1-1	TGCGCCAGCAGCTTGGAACAGAACACTGAAGCTTTCTTT	CASSLEQNTEAFF